Below are 7 T cell receptor beta chains sequenced from a single sample in a study of Ad26.COV2.S vaccination and SARS-CoV-2 variants. TCRdb's copy holds only in-frame clones and misses some; the assay was immunoSEQ multiplex PCR. The sample has about 470,000 clones; around 90% are singletons. Treatment reported: some 20 received Ad26.COV2.S at low or high dose, single or two shots; roughly five received placebo; per-sample allocation not given. Day 63 after the first vaccine or placebo injection was the time point for sampling. The sample consisted of peripheral blood, taken in a trial of Ad26.COV2.S vaccine versus placebo. These receptors were obtained from a person aged 18-60 years who received the Ad26.COV2.S COVID-19 vaccine or a placebo.

A single count supports this clone. This chain links TRBV28 with TRBJ2-1; 7 bases align to TRBD2. V was pared by 6 bases and J by 5 bases, with 13 bases of the junction left unmatched. From germline, CDR1 is MDHEN and CDR2 SYDVKM. The CDR3 length is 16 residues. The CDR3 protein is CASRSLADNPNNEQFF. The CDR3 coding sequence is TGTGCCAGCAGATCCCTAGCGGACAATCCTAACAATGAGCAGTTCTTC.

This clone was found a few times. This rearrangement joins TRBV15 to TRBJ1-5; tentatively, D is TRBD1 (6 bases). The CDR3 consists of 14 residues. The V gene's germline CDR1 is LNHNV and CDR2 YYDKDF (reference sequence). V shed 5 bases and J shed 6 bases, with 14 bases lying between them. CDR3 region: CATSPTGLGQPQHF. DNA for the CDR3: TGTGCCACCAGCCCTACAGGGTTGGGTCAGCCCCAGCATTTT.

This clone showed up just a few times. J is TRBJ1-5 and V is TRBV6-5; 8 bases line up with TRBD1. The CDR3 runs 15 residues. Germline-derived CDR1 and CDR2 are MNHEY and SVGAGI. V lost 7 bases, J lost 1 base, and 6 bases stayed unmatched. CDR3 in amino acids: CASNPTGASNQPQHF. The CDR3 DNA follows: TGTGCCAGCAACCCGACAGGGGCGAGCAATCAGCCCCAGCATTTT.

The chain carries TRBV4-2 and TRBJ2-7; tentative D call: TRBD2 (7 bases). Germline-derived CDR1 and CDR2 are LGHNA and YNFKEQ. The V gene lost 5 bases and the J gene lost 6 bases, with 14 bases spanning the gap. This CDR3 is built from 13 residues. The CDR3 here is CASSDLGGGEQYF. CDR3 DNA: TGTGCCAGCAGCGACCTGGGAGGGGGCGAGCAGTACTTC.

This chain joins TRBV19 and TRBJ1-2; D not resolved. CDR3 size: 16 residues. The germline V gene encodes CDR1 LNHDA and CDR2 SQIVND (reference sequence). V shed 4 bases and J shed 6 bases, with 21 bases lying between them. The CDR3 region is CASSKSTQVATNGYTF. The CDR3 DNA sequence: TGTGCCAGTAGTAAATCGACGCAGGTGGCCACAAATGGCTACACCTTC.

This chain joins TRBV5-1 and TRBJ2-5, with 12 bases that match TRBD2. The CDR3 extends over 17 amino acids. CDR1 is SGHRS and CDR2 is YFSETQ in the germline V gene. Losses at the gene ends were 4 bases for V and 10 bases for J; bases not matched to a gene: 17. CDR3 sequence reads: CASSQRPSTSGGFDQYF. The CDR3 DNA reads as TGCGCCAGCAGCCAAAGGCCGTCGACTAGCGGGGGATTCGACCAGTACTTC. Using reference TRBV5-1 and TRBJ2-5 for the parts outside the CDR3, the full variable domain is KAGVTQTPRYLIKTRGQQVTLSCSPISGHRSVSWYQQTPGQGLQFLFEYFSETQRNKGNFPGRFSGRQFSNSRSEMNVSTLELGDSALYLCASSQRPSTSGGFDQYFGPGTRLLVL.

The V and J genes are TRBV7-3 and TRBJ2-7; the D gene could be TRBD1 or TRBD2 (5 bases each). Germline assignment: CDR1 SGHTA and CDR2 FQGTGA. The CDR3 spans 14 residues. Trimming stripped 1 base from V and 5 bases from J, with 12 bases between. CDR3 amino acids: CASSLRGSVDEQYF. Here the CDR3 DNA reads TGTGCCAGCAGCTTAAGGGGGTCCGTGGACGAGCAGTACTTC.